The 9 T cell receptor beta chains listed next were all sequenced from one sample in a study of blood T cell repertoires in COVID-19. Sequenced by immunoSEQ multiplex PCR; TCRdb stores in-frame clones only, minus some. The sample has some 57,000 clones, approximately 92% seen once. Sequencing was carried out using peripheral blood. Receptors were obtained from a man between 50 and 59 years old with active COVID-19.

This clone has only one observation. The chain uses TRBV6-5 and TRBJ2-7; tentatively, D is TRBD2 (6 bases). Trimming took off 9 bases at V and 2 bases at J, with 14 bases between the two ends. The CDR3 loop spans 13 amino acids. Germline V gene lookup returns CDR1 MNHEY and CDR2 SVGAGI. The DNA of the CDR3 is TGTGCCAGTAAACGAGCGGGTGCCTACGAGCAGTACTTC. It is translated as CASKRAGAYEQYF.

J is TRBJ2-6 and V is TRBV2; tentatively, D is TRBD2 (6 bases). CDR1 is SNHLY, CDR2 FYNNEI, per germline. Trimming removed 7 bases at V and 0 bases at J, with 10 bases between. The CDR3 runs to 15 residues. CDR3 loop: CASKWEVSGANVLTF. The CDR3 DNA is TGTGCCAGCAAATGGGAGGTCTCTGGGGCCAACGTCCTGACTTTC.

The chain recombines TRBV5-4 with TRBJ2-7; D is perhaps TRBD1 (6 bases). CDR3 length: 15 amino acids. Germline CDR1 reads SGHNT; CDR2 reads YYREEE (reference sequence). V shed 2 bases and J shed 5 bases, with 17 bases lying between them. For the CDR3, the DNA is TGTGCCAGCAGCTTCCCAAATCGGGCAGGGGACGAGCAGTACTTC. Translation gives CASSFPNRAGDEQYF.

This chain connects TRBV11-2 to TRBJ2-7; the D is unclear. Germline CDR1 SGHAT, CDR2 FQNNGV. Trimming removed 0 bases from V and 2 bases from J, with 11 bases in between. The CDR3 is 15 residues long. CDR3 in DNA: TGTGCCAGCAGCTTAGATCAATTAGATACCTACGAGCAGTACTTC. Translation: CASSLDQLDTYEQYF.

The J gene is TRBJ1-1, the V gene TRBV5-1; D is uncertain. The CDR3 is 14 residues long. In germline, CDR1 is SGHRS, CDR2 YFSETQ. V gave up 0 bases and J gave up 2 bases, with 8 bases separating them. CDR3 loop: CASSLGRANTEAFF. In DNA, the CDR3 is TGCGCCAGCAGCTTGGGGCGGGCAAACACTGAAGCTTTCTTT. The full variable domain, rest sourced from reference TRBV5-1 and TRBJ1-1, is KAGVTQTPRYLIKTRGQQVTLSCSPISGHRSVSWYQQTPGQGLQFLFEYFSETQRNKGNFPGRFSGRQFSNSRSEMNVSTLELGDSALYLCASSLGRANTEAFFGQGTRLTVV.

This chain uses TRBV6-6 with TRBJ2-7; no firm D call. This CDR3 spans 11 amino acids. Trimming cost V 5 bases and J 5 bases, with 7 bases left between them. Germline lookup yields CDR1 MNHNY and CDR2 SVGAGI (reference sequence). CDR3 sequence (DNA): TGTGCCAGCAGTACAAATAACGAGCAGTACTTC. Protein sequence: CASSTNNEQYF.

V usage is TRBV12-5 and J usage is TRBJ1-5; D gene uncertain. Trimming left V 0 bases short and J 7 bases short, with 7 bases between. There are 13 residues in the CDR3. Germline CDR1 and CDR2: LGHNT and FRNRAP. The CDR3 reads CASGLVLGQPQHF. CDR3 sequence (DNA): TGTGCTAGTGGTTTGGTACTGGGCCAGCCCCAGCATTTT.

This clone was detected a few times. The chain is built from TRBV27 and TRBJ1-1; D might be TRBD1 (5 bases). CDR1 MNHEY and CDR2 SMNVEV come from the germline V gene (reference sequence). The length of the CDR3 is 13 residues. V lost 3 bases and J lost 1, with 6 bases in between. The CDR3 sequence: CASSFGGNTEAFF. CDR3 coding DNA: TGTGCCAGCAGTTTCGGGGGGAACACTGAAGCTTTCTTT.

The J gene is TRBJ1-2, the V gene TRBV5-1; unclear D gene. The CDR3 runs to 11 residues. Trimming stripped 3 bases from V and 8 bases from J, with 8 bases between. Germline CDR1 SGHRS, CDR2 YFSETQ. The CDR3 DNA sequence: TGCGCCAGCAGCTCCGGGGTGGGCTACACCTTC. It translates to CASSSGVGYTF. Together with reference TRBV5-1 and TRBJ1-2, the CDR3 gives the full variable domain: KAGVTQTPRYLIKTRGQQVTLSCSPISGHRSVSWYQQTPGQGLQFLFEYFSETQRNKGNFPGRFSGRQFSNSRSEMNVSTLELGDSALYLCASSSGVGYTFGSGTRLTVV.